This TCR beta chain came from a study of blood T cell repertoires in COVID-19. Looking at the study overall: Samples came from the United States, Italy and Spain, spanning acute and convalescent COVID-19.

Here immunoSEQ multiplex PCR was the method, and the copy in TCRdb shows in-frame clones only, minus some. Among about 220,000 clones listed, 84% were seen once. This CDR3 has 17 residues. V dropped 5 bases and J dropped 6 bases, with 23 bases sitting between them. CDR1 and CDR2 (germline): SEHNR, FQNEAQ (reference sequence). The chain joins TRBV7-9 to TRBJ2-1; possible D gene TRBD2, 6 bases. The sequenced sample was peripheral blood. The TCR sequence derives from a man in his fifties with active or convalescent COVID-19. The CDR3 spells CASSQARTGDWINEQFF. The CDR3 DNA follows: TGTGCCAGCAGCCAGGCTAGGACGGGAGATTGGATCAATGAGCAGTTCTTC.